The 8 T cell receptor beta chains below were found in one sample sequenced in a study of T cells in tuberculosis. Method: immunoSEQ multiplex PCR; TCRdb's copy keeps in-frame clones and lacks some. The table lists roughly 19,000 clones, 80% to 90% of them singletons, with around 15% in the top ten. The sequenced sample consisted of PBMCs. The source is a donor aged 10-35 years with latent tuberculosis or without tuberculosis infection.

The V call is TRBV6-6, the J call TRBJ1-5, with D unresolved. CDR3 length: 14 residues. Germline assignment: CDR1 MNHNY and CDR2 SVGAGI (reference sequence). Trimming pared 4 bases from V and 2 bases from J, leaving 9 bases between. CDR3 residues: CASSSFPGNQPQHF. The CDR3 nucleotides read TGTGCCAGCAGTTCTTTTCCGGGCAATCAGCCCCAGCATTTT.

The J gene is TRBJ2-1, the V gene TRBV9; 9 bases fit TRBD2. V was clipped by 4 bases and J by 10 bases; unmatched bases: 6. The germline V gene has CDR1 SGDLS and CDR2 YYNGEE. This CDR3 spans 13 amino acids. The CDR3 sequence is CASSKAGGHEQFF. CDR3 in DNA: TGTGCCAGCAGCAAAGCGGGGGGCCACGAGCAGTTCTTC.

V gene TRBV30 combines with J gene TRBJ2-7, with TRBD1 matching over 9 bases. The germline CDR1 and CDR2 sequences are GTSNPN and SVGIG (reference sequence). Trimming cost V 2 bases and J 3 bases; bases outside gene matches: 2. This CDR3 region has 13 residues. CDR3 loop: CAWSKGQGYEQYF. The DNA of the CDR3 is TGTGCCTGGAGTAAGGGACAGGGCTACGAGCAGTACTTC.

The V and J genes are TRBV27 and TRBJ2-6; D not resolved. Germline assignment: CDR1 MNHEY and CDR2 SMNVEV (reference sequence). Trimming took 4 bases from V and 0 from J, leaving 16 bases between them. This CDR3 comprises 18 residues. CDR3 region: CASSSSLFMSSGANVLTF. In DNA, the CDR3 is TGTGCCAGCAGTTCCTCCCTCTTCATGAGCTCTGGGGCCAACGTCCTGACTTTC.

CDR3 in DNA: TGTGCCAGCAGCAAAGAAGGTAGCAGGGGGCGACCAAAGAGGACCGGGGAGCTGTTTTTT. Amino acids: CASSKEGSRGRPKRTGELFF. The V and J genes are TRBV21-1 and TRBJ2-2; the DNA was not used to check the table's D call, TRBD1. TRBV21-1 is classified as a pseudogene. The CDR3 loop spans 20 amino acids.

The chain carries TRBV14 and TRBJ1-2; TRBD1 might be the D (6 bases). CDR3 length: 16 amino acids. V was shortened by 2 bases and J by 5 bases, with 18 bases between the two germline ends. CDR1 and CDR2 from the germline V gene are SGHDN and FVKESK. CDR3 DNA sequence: TGTGCCAGCAGCCAATTTCCCGGCAGGGGTCCGTATGGCTACACCTTC. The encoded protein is CASSQFPGRGPYGYTF.

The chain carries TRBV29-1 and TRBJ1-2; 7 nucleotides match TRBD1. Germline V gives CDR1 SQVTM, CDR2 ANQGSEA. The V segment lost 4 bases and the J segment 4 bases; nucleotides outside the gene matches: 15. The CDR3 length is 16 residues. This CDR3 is CSVVRLRQGMSYGYTF. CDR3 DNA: TGCAGCGTTGTTCGGCTCAGACAGGGAATGAGCTATGGCTACACCTTC.

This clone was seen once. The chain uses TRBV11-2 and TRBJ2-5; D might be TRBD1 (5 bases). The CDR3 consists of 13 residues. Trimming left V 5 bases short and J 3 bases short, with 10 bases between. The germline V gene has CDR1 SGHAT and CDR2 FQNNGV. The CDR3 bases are TGTGCCAGCAGCAGACAGCTTAAAGAGACCCAGTACTTC. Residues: CASSRQLKETQYF.